This record covers a single T cell receptor (beta chain). Antigen specificity is unknown. A single record per CDR3 protein comes from TCRdb applying MiXCR to the reads. The sample lists approximately 11,000 distinct CDR3 sequences; about 23% were seen once. Trimming took 0 bases from V and 3 from J; bases not matched to a gene: 7. This CDR3 is 15 amino acids long. CDR1 is DFQATT, CDR2 SNEGSKA, per germline (reference sequence). The sample is drawn from a study of liver allograft versus peripheral blood T cells. Background on the study: Repertoires from peripheral blood of liver transplant recipients were compared with those inside their transplanted livers.

General study points: There were reportedly differences between T cell receptor repertoires inside liver allografts and those in peripheral blood.

V usage is TRBV20-1 and J usage is TRBJ2-7, with 8 bases identical to TRBD1. The receptor was isolated from a human patient who had a liver transplant. Some of these T cells may belong to the graft donor. Here the CDR3 DNA reads TGCAGTGCTAGAGATCAGGGGACAGGAAACTACGAGCAGTACTTC. Encoded protein: CSARDQGTGNYEQYF.